This entry concerns a single T cell receptor beta chain. The antigen is unknown. Indicated time point: week 35, safety follow-up. With topical imiquimod, each dose of the vaccine consisted of 300 ug of mutant IDH1 20-mer peptide. The data were taken from a study of a mutant IDH1 vaccine in newly diagnosed glioma. With V trimmed by 4 bases and J by 6 bases, 9 bases remained unmatched. Germline V gene data show CDR1 as SGHTA and CDR2 as FQGNSA. There are 15 residues in the CDR3. TCRdb's table, derived via immunoSEQ multiplex PCR, lists solely in-frame clones and lacks some. The sample includes about 58,000 clones, roughly 79% of them seen just once.

The clonotype comes from a man in his forties with glioma. This chain connects TRBV7-2 to TRBJ2-4; 7 bases line up with TRBD1. The sequencing here drew on PBMCs, taken from a glioma patient whose treatment included an IDH1 peptide vaccine. CDR3 region: CASSWPGQARNIQYF. For the CDR3, the DNA is TGTGCCAGCAGCTGGCCCGGACAGGCCCGAAACATTCAGTACTTC.